Listed below are T cell receptor beta chains from one sample, sequenced in a study of shared clonotypes between healthy human individuals. Sequenced by immunoSEQ multiplex PCR; TCRdb stores in-frame clones only, minus some. Of more than 1.2 million clones in the sample, around 98.5% were seen once. What was sequenced was naive CD4+ T cells sorted from blood. The receptors come from a man aged 25-45 years in good health. Both conserved end residues are part of each CDR3. The order of the fields is V gene, clone size, J gene, D gene, CDR3 protein, CDR3 DNA. The D gene is left open where the match is weak. A clone size is listed for some rows: how often the clone was seen (once, few, many), or a class if it is expanded.

V: TRBV5-6; size: .; J: TRBJ2-7; D: .; CDR3: CASSLPDSYEQYF; DNA: TGTGCCAGCAGCTTGCCCGACAGCTACGAGCAGTACTTC
V: TRBV7-9; size: .; J: TRBJ2-1; D: TRBD2; CDR3: CASSLGALAGDGYEQFF; DNA: TGTGCCAGCAGCTTAGGGGCCCTAGCGGGAGACGGGTATGAGCAGTTCTTC
V: TRBV11-3; size: .; J: TRBJ2-3; D: TRBD1; CDR3: CASSLEGGADTQYF; DNA: TGTGCCAGCAGCTTAGAAGGGGGCGCAGATACGCAGTATTTT
V: TRBV18; size: .; J: TRBJ2-3; D: .; CDR3: CASSPPGSSAYQDTQYF; DNA: TGTGCCAGCTCACCACCCGGGTCTAGCGCTTATCAAGATACGCAGTATTTT
V: TRBV6-1; size: .; J: TRBJ2-3; D: TRBD1; CDR3: CASNDRGKGDTQYF; DNA: TGTGCCAGCAACGACAGGGGGAAAGGGGATACGCAGTATTTT
V: TRBV30; size: .; J: TRBJ2-2; D: TRBD2; CDR3: CAWSVKKGTSGSAGELFF; DNA: TGTGCCTGGAGTGTAAAGAAAGGGACTAGCGGGAGCGCCGGGGAGCTGTTTTTT
V: TRBV18; size: .; J: TRBJ1-1; D: .; CDR3: CASSPMGSEAFF; DNA: TGTGCCAGCTCACCAATGGGGTCTGAAGCTTTCTTT
V: TRBV6-5; size: .; J: TRBJ2-7; D: TRBD1; CDR3: CASSIGQGRQYF; DNA: TGTGCCAGCAGTATAGGACAGGGTCGGCAGTACTTC
V: TRBV9; size: .; J: TRBJ2-7; D: TRBD1; CDR3: CASSDTGASYEQYF; DNA: TGTGCCAGCAGCGATACAGGGGCTTCCTACGAGCAGTACTTC
V: TRBV19; size: .; J: TRBJ1-5; D: .; CDR3: CASTSLGTPGVQPQHF; DNA: TGTGCCAGTACCTCTCTAGGGACGCCTGGGGTCCAGCCCCAGCATTTT
V: TRBV2; size: .; J: TRBJ1-2; D: TRBD1; CDR3: CASSRDRDIYGYTF; DNA: TGTGCCAGCAGCCGGGACAGGGACATCTATGGCTACACCTTC
V: TRBV7-9; size: .; J: TRBJ2-5; D: .; CDR3: CASSPEGGTQYF; DNA: TGTGCCAGCAGCCCCGAGGGGGGGACCCAGTACTTC
V: TRBV7-8; size: once; J: TRBJ1-1; D: TRBD1; CDR3: CASSPGTANTEAFF; DNA: TGTGCCAGCAGCCCCGGGACAGCTAACACTGAAGCTTTCTTT
V: TRBV5-1; size: .; J: TRBJ2-1; D: TRBD2; CDR3: CASSLAILASGTSNEQFF; DNA: TGCGCCAGCAGCTTGGCCATTTTGGCTAGCGGGACTAGCAATGAGCAGTTCTTC
V: TRBV29-1; size: .; J: TRBJ2-1; D: .; CDR3: CSVVLGLRYNEQFF; DNA: TGCAGCGTTGTTCTGGGACTGAGATACAATGAGCAGTTCTTC
V: TRBV4-1; size: .; J: TRBJ2-3; D: .; CDR3: CASSQESTDTQYF; DNA: TGCGCCAGCAGCCAAGAATCCACAGATACGCAGTATTTT
V: TRBV15; size: .; J: TRBJ1-5; D: TRBD1; CDR3: CATRGTGGEQPQHF; DNA: TGTGCCACCAGGGGGACAGGGGGCGAACAGCCCCAGCATTTT
V: TRBV29-1; size: .; J: TRBJ2-2; D: TRBD2; CDR3: CSVVAGKGTGELFF; DNA: TGCAGCGTTGTAGCGGGAAAAGGCACCGGGGAGCTGTTTTTT
V: TRBV11-2; size: .; J: TRBJ2-7; D: TRBD1; CDR3: CASSSLPGQGYEQYF; DNA: TGTGCCAGCAGCTCCCTTCCGGGACAGGGCTACGAGCAGTACTTC
V: TRBV5-4; size: .; J: TRBJ1-5; D: .; CDR3: CASSSRDSNQPQHF; DNA: TGTGCCAGCAGCTCAAGGGACAGCAATCAGCCCCAGCATTTT
V: TRBV7-2; size: .; J: TRBJ2-7; D: TRBD1; CDR3: CASSPSPDRAHEQYF; DNA: TGTGCCAGCAGCCCAAGTCCGGACAGGGCCCACGAGCAGTACTTC
V: TRBV4-1; size: .; J: TRBJ2-7; D: TRBD2; CDR3: CASSQTGTSAYEQYF; DNA: TGCGCCAGCAGCCAAACAGGGACTAGTGCGTACGAGCAGTACTTC
V: TRBV9; size: .; J: TRBJ2-1; D: TRBD1; CDR3: CASSRPGQGLYNEQFF; DNA: TGTGCCAGCAGTCGACCAGGACAGGGTCTATACAATGAGCAGTTCTTC
V: TRBV5-1; size: .; J: TRBJ2-1; D: TRBD2; CDR3: CASSPGLVNNEQFF; DNA: TGCGCCAGCAGTCCGGGACTAGTAAACAATGAGCAGTTCTTC
V: TRBV14; size: .; J: TRBJ2-3; D: TRBD2; CDR3: CASSQGLAEKTDTQYF; DNA: TGTGCCAGCAGCCAAGGACTAGCGGAGAAGACAGATACGCAGTATTTT
V: TRBV19; size: once; J: TRBJ2-7; D: TRBD2; CDR3: CASSIDTSGTSGRKYEQYF; DNA: TGTGCCAGTAGTATAGATACCTCCGGGACTAGCGGGAGAAAGTACGAGCAGTACTTC
V: TRBV5-1; size: .; J: TRBJ2-7; D: .; CDR3: CASSLVPGSYEQYF; DNA: TGCGCCAGCAGCTTGGTCCCAGGGTCCTACGAGCAGTACTTC
V: TRBV10-1; size: .; J: TRBJ1-1; D: .; CDR3: CASTRREPNRSAFF; DNA: TGCGCCAGCACCCGCCGGGAGCCGAACCGAAGCGCTTTCTTT
V: TRBV13; size: .; J: TRBJ2-1; D: TRBD2; CDR3: CASSLRGRRLEYEQFF; DNA: TGTGCCAGCAGCTTACGCGGGAGGCGACTAGAATACGAGCAGTTCTTC
V: TRBV6-6; size: .; J: TRBJ1-2; D: .; CDR3: CASSKEVYGYTF; DNA: TGTGCCAGCAGCAAAGAAGTATATGGCTACACCTTC
V: TRBV6-5; size: .; J: TRBJ1-4; D: .; CDR3: CASRDPGRREKLFF; DNA: TGTGCCAGCAGAGACCCAGGGCGGCGGGAAAAACTGTTTTTT
V: TRBV28; size: .; J: TRBJ1-1; D: TRBD1; CDR3: CASSLTGGTEAFF; DNA: TGTGCCAGCAGTTTGACAGGGGGTACTGAAGCTTTCTTT
V: TRBV10-3; size: .; J: TRBJ2-7; D: .; CDR3: CAISEVRHFYEQYF; DNA: TGTGCCATCAGTGAGGTTCGGCATTTCTACGAGCAGTACTTC
V: TRBV10-2; size: .; J: TRBJ1-5; D: .; CDR3: CASTQNGDQPQHF; DNA: TGCGCCAGCACCCAGAACGGGGATCAGCCCCAGCATTTT
V: TRBV4-1; size: .; J: TRBJ2-7; D: TRBD2; CDR3: CASSQGGLAGYEQYF; DNA: TGCGCCAGCAGCCAAGGGGGACTAGCGGGATACGAGCAGTACTTC
V: TRBV29-1; size: .; J: TRBJ1-1; D: TRBD1; CDR3: CSVGRTGAMNTEAFF; DNA: TGCAGCGTTGGGCGGACAGGGGCGATGAACACTGAAGCTTTCTTT
V: TRBV29-1; size: .; J: TRBJ2-1; D: TRBD2; CDR3: CSTMGLAALSYNEQFF; DNA: TGCAGCACGATGGGACTAGCGGCCCTATCCTACAATGAGCAGTTCTTC
V: TRBV29-1; size: .; J: TRBJ2-4; D: .; CDR3: CSVMMGEDIQYF; DNA: TGCAGCGTCATGATGGGGGAAGACATTCAGTACTTC
V: TRBV5-6; size: .; J: TRBJ1-4; D: TRBD1; CDR3: CASNPTGRDEKLFF; DNA: TGTGCCAGCAACCCGACAGGGCGCGATGAAAAACTGTTTTTT
V: TRBV6-1; size: .; J: TRBJ2-7; D: TRBD2; CDR3: CASRGTSGMDEQYF; DNA: TGTGCCAGCAGGGGGACTAGCGGGATGGACGAGCAGTACTTC
V: TRBV20-1; size: once; J: TRBJ2-3; D: .; CDR3: CSARSSSQYF; DNA: TGCAGTGCTCGGAGCTCGTCGCAGTATTTT
V: TRBV6-1; size: .; J: TRBJ2-7; D: TRBD2; CDR3: CASSDLGLAAAYEQYF; DNA: TGTGCCAGCAGTGATCTCGGACTAGCGGCCGCCTACGAGCAGTACTTC
V: TRBV25-1; size: once; J: TRBJ2-1; D: TRBD2; CDR3: CATSTPSGRTFYNEQFF; DNA: TGTGCCACAAGCACGCCTAGCGGGAGGACATTTTACAATGAGCAGTTCTTC
V: TRBV4-1; size: .; J: TRBJ1-1; D: .; CDR3: CASSHELTSVGNTEAFF; DNA: TGCGCCAGCAGCCACGAATTAACTTCCGTCGGGAACACTGAAGCTTTCTTT
V: TRBV2; size: .; J: TRBJ2-1; D: TRBD2; CDR3: CASSDGTSVYNEQFF; DNA: TGTGCCAGCAGTGATGGGACTAGCGTATACAATGAGCAGTTCTTC
V: TRBV28; size: .; J: TRBJ2-1; D: .; CDR3: CASSLSYNEQFF; DNA: TGTGCCAGCAGTTTATCATACAATGAGCAGTTCTTC
V: TRBV7-2; size: .; J: TRBJ2-7; D: TRBD2; CDR3: CASRAGLAYEQYF; DNA: TGTGCCAGCAGAGCGGGACTAGCCTACGAGCAGTACTTC
V: TRBV10-3; size: .; J: TRBJ2-3; D: TRBD2; CDR3: CAIRGVAGRSTDTQYF; DNA: TGTGCCATTCGGGGGGTAGCGGGAAGGAGCACAGATACGCAGTATTTT
V: TRBV14; size: .; J: TRBJ2-5; D: .; CDR3: CASSQTATRQETQYF; DNA: TGTGCCAGCAGCCAGACGGCGACAAGACAAGAGACCCAGTACTTC
V: TRBV27; size: .; J: TRBJ2-5; D: TRBD2; CDR3: CASSLLAGEETQYF; DNA: TGTGCCAGCAGTTTACTGGCGGGAGAAGAGACCCAGTACTTC
V: TRBV4-3; size: once; J: TRBJ1-4; D: TRBD1; CDR3: CASSHAGGSTNEKLFF; DNA: TGCGCCAGCAGCCATGCAGGGGGCTCTACTAATGAAAAACTGTTTTTT
V: TRBV19; size: once; J: TRBJ2-4; D: .; CDR3: CASTYSQRPGNIQYF; DNA: TGTGCCAGTACTTATAGTCAGAGGCCCGGGAACATTCAGTACTTC
V: TRBV7-6; size: .; J: TRBJ2-2; D: .; CDR3: CASRQTDSTGELFF; DNA: TGTGCCAGCAGACAAACAGACAGCACCGGGGAGCTGTTTTTT